The present TCR beta chain was sequenced within a study of T cell changes during pregnancy in multiple sclerosis. There are 13 residues in the CDR3. The V gene end was trimmed by 6 bases and the J gene end by 3 bases; junction bases not matched to a gene: 6. CDR1 and CDR2 from the germline V gene are SQVTM and ANQGSEA. Generated by immunoSEQ multiplex PCR, the TCRdb table keeps only in-frame clones and is missing some. The table has just under 45,000 clones, more than 90% seen once. Sequencing used CD4+ T cells from peripheral blood mononuclear cells, obtained in the first trimester of pregnancy. The chain recombines TRBV29-1 with TRBJ1-1; the match to TRBD1 covers 8 bases. The source is a female donor with multiple sclerosis, enrolled in a pregnancy study. CDR3 region: CSVDRGGDTEAFF. In DNA, the CDR3 is TGCAGCGTAGACAGGGGAGGGGACACTGAAGCTTTCTTT.